This T cell receptor (beta chain) was identified during a study of shared clonotypes between healthy human individuals. Broader study findings: Naive CD4 clonotypes overlapped across a few donors at approximately 5.5%.

J was trimmed by 3 bases and V by 6 bases; bases with no gene match: 4. Germline CDR1 is MNHEY and CDR2 is SVGAGI. The CDR3 length is 14 residues. On this clone itself: The antigen remains undetermined.

Only in-frame clones appear in the TCRdb table, and some are missing; sequencing was by immunoSEQ multiplex PCR. This table has around 550,000 clones, 90% to 97% appearing once. This sequence joins TRBV6-5 and TRBJ1-3, with TRBD1 identical over 8 bases. The TCR was taken from a woman aged 25 to 39 in good health. Material for sequencing was naive CD4+ T cells sorted from blood. As to subset: CD45RA+ positively selected. CDR3 coding DNA: TGTGCCAGCAGGGGACAGGAAGGTGGAAACACCATATATTTT. Its protein product is CASRGQEGGNTIYF.